These T cell receptor beta chains were read from a single sample in a study of shared clonotypes between healthy human individuals. Libraries were prepared by immunoSEQ multiplex PCR; TCRdb keeps only in-frame clonotypes and omits some of them. The sample has roughly 2.5 million clones, over 85% seen once. The material sequenced was naive CD4+ T cells sorted from blood. The receptors derive from a man in his late teens or twenties in good health. Both conserved end residues are part of each CDR3. A D gene is named only where the DNA matches it firmly. A row's size may be missing; if present it is once, few, many or a size class.

d_gene: TRBD1
abundance: few
v_gene: TRBV7-9
j_gene: TRBJ1-1
CDR3nt: TGTGCCAGCAGCGACTGGACAGGCGTAAAGACTGAAGCTTTCTTT
CDR3aa: CASSDWTGVKTEAFF

d_gene: -
abundance: -
v_gene: TRBV10-3
j_gene: TRBJ2-1
CDR3nt: TGTGCCATCAGTGAAGGGACTGGACGGGTGGAGCAGTTCTTC
CDR3aa: CAISEGTGRVEQFF

d_gene: -
abundance: -
v_gene: TRBV19
j_gene: TRBJ1-1
CDR3nt: TGTGCCAGTAGCGGGTGGGCGGGCACTGAAGCTTTCTTT
CDR3aa: CASSGWAGTEAFF

d_gene: -
abundance: -
v_gene: TRBV5-1
j_gene: TRBJ2-3
CDR3nt: TGCGCCAGCAGCTTGGCCGTCTCCAACACAGATACGCAGTATTTT
CDR3aa: CASSLAVSNTDTQYF

d_gene: -
abundance: -
v_gene: TRBV7-2
j_gene: TRBJ2-3
CDR3nt: TGTGCCAGCAGCTATCCCCCCACAGATACGCAGTATTTT
CDR3aa: CASSYPPTDTQYF

d_gene: TRBD1
abundance: -
v_gene: TRBV19
j_gene: TRBJ1-1
CDR3nt: TGTGCCAGCATGGCTCCGGGACAGGGTGTCAAGGACACTGAAGCTTTCTTT
CDR3aa: CASMAPGQGVKDTEAFF

d_gene: -
abundance: -
v_gene: TRBV29-1
j_gene: TRBJ2-7
CDR3nt: TGCAGCGGCAGAACAGGGTCACGCGAGCAGTACTTC
CDR3aa: CSGRTGSREQYF

d_gene: -
abundance: -
v_gene: TRBV4-1
j_gene: TRBJ1-4
CDR3nt: TGCGCCAGCAGCCAAGATCCCGGGACTACGAGCCGTAAACTCGTTTTT
CDR3aa: CASSQDPGTTSRKLVF

d_gene: TRBD1
abundance: once
v_gene: TRBV30
j_gene: TRBJ2-2
CDR3nt: TGTGCCTGGACTCGGACAGGGGGCTCCGGGGAGCTGTTTTTT
CDR3aa: CAWTRTGGSGELFF

d_gene: -
abundance: -
v_gene: TRBV15
j_gene: TRBJ1-5
CDR3nt: TGTGCCACCAGCAGAGATCGCTGGGCGTCGGTGAGCAATCAGCCCCAGCATTTT
CDR3aa: CATSRDRWASVSNQPQHF